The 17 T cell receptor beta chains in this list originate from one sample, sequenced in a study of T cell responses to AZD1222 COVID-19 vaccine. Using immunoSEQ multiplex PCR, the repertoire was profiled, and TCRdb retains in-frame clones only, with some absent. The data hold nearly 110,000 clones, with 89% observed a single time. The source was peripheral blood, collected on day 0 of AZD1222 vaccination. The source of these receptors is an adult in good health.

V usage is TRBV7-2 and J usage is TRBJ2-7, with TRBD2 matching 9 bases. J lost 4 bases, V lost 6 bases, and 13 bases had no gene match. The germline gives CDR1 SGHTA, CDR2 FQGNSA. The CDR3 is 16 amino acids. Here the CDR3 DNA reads TGTGCCAGCAGGGGGGATGCTAGCGGGATGTTTTACGAGCAGTACTTC. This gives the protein CASRGDASGMFYEQYF.

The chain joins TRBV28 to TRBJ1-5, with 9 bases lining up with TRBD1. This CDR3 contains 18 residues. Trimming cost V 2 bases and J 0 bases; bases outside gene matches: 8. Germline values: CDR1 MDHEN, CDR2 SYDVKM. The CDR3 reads CASSLPPGQGNSNQPQHF. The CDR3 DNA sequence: TGTGCCAGCAGTTTACCACCGGGACAGGGAAATAGCAATCAGCCCCAGCATTTT.

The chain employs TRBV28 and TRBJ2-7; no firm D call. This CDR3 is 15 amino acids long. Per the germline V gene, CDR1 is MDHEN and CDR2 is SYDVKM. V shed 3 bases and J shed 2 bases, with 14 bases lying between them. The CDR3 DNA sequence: TGTGCCAGCAGTTTCGGCGGCACCAATACCTACGAGCAGTACTTC. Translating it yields CASSFGGTNTYEQYF.

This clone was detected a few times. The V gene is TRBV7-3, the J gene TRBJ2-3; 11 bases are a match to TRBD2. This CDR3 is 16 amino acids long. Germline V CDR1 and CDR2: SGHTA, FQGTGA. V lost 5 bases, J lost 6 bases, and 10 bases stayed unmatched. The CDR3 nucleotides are TGTGCCAGCAGCCGATTAGCGGGAGGGCCGGGTGATACGCAGTATTTT. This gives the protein CASSRLAGGPGDTQYF.

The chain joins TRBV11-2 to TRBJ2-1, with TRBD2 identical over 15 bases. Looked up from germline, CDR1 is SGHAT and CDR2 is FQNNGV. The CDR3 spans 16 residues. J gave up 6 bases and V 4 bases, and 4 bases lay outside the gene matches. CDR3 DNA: TGTGCCAGCAGCTACCCGGGACTAGCGGGAGGCAATGAGCAGTTCTTC. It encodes CASSYPGLAGGNEQFF.

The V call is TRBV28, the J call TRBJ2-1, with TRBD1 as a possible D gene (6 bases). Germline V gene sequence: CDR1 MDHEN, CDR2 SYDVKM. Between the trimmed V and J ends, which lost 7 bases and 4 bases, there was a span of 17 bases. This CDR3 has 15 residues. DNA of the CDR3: TGTGCCAGCATATTGCCAGGGGCGCATTACAATGAGCAGTTCTTC. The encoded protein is CASILPGAHYNEQFF.

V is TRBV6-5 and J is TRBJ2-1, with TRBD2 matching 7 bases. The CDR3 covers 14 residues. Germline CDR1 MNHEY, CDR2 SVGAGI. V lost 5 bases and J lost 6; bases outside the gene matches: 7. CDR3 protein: CASSTMTSSNEQFF. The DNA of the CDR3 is TGTGCCAGCAGTACCATGACTAGCTCCAATGAGCAGTTCTTC.

The CDR3 is CASSPTGQVNYGYTF. DNA of the CDR3: TGTGCCAGCTCACCCACGGGACAGGTTAACTATGGCTACACCTTC. J is TRBJ1-2 and V is TRBV18; 8 bases line up with TRBD1. CDR1 is KGHSH and CDR2 is LQKENI in the germline V gene. The ends lost 3 bases at V and 1 base at J; junction bases unmatched: 4. The CDR3 contains 15 residues.

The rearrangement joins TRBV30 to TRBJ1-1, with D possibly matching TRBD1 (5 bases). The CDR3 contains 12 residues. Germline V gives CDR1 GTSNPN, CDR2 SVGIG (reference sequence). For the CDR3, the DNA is TGTGCGGCAGGGTCCTCGAACACTGAAGCTTTCTTT. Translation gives CAAGSSNTEAFF.

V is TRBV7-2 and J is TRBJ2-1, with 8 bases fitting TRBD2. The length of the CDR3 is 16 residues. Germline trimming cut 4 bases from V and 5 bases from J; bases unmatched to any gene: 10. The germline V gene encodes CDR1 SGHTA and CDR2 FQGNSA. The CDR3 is CASSSQLAGLDNEQFF. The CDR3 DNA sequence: TGTGCCAGCAGCTCGCAGTTAGCGGGGTTGGACAATGAGCAGTTCTTC.

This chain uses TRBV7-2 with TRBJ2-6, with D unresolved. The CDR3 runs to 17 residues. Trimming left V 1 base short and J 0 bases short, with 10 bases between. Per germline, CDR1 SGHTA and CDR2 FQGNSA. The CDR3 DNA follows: TGTGCCAGCAGCTTAGGGCACCACTTCTCTGGGGCCAACGTCCTGACTTTC. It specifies CASSLGHHFSGANVLTF.

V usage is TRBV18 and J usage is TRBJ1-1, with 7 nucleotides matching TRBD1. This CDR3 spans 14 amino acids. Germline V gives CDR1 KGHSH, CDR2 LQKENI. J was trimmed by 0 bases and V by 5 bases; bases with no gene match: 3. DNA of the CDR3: TGTGCCAGCTCAGGTACAGGGGTGAACACTGAAGCTTTCTTT. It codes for CASSGTGVNTEAFF.

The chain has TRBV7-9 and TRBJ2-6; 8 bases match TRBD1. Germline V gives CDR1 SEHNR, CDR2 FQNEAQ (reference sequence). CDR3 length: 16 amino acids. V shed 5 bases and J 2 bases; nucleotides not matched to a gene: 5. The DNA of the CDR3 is TGTGCCAGCAGCAGGCAGGGGGCGGCTGGGGCCAACGTCCTGACTTTC. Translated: CASSRQGAAGANVLTF.

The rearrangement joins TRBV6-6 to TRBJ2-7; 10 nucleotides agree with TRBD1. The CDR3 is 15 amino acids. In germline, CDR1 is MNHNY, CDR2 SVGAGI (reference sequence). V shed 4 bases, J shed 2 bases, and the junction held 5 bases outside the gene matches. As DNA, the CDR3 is TGTGCCAGCAGTTCCCGGGACAGGGGAACCTACGAGCAGTACTTC. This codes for CASSSRDRGTYEQYF.

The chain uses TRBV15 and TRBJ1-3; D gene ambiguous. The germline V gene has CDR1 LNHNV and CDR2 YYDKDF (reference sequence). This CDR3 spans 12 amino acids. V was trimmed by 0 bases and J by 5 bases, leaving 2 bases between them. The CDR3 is CATSRDRNTIYF. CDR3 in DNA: TGTGCCACCAGCAGAGATCGAAACACCATATATTTT.

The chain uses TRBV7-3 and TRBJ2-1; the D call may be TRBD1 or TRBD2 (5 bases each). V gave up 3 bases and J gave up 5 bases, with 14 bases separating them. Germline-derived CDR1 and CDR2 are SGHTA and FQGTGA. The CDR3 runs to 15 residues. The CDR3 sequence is CASSLDEGPNNEQFF. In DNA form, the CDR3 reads TGTGCCAGCAGCTTGGACGAGGGACCCAACAATGAGCAGTTCTTC.

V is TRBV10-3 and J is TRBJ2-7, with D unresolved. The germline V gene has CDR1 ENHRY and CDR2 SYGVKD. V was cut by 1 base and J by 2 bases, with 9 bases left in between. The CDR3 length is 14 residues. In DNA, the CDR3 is TGTGCCATCAGTGAGTATGAGGCGACCTACGAGCAGTACTTC. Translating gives CAISEYEATYEQYF.